The rows below give T cell receptor beta chains drawn from one sample of a study of cytomegalovirus exposure and HLA in healthy donors. Using immunoSEQ multiplex PCR, the repertoire was profiled, and TCRdb retains in-frame clones only, with some absent. The table lists 60,000 to 75,000 clones, 70% to 75% of them singletons. Sequenced input: PBMCs. The receptors originated from a woman in her twenties or thirties in good health and CMV-seropositive. CDR3s include the opening cysteine and the closing phenylalanine or tryptophan. D genes are given only for firm matches.

- TRBV7-2 CASSITGTNQPQHF
TRBD2 TRBV29-1 CSVESSVSGGPQETQYF
TRBD1 TRBV28 CASSEQGAGTEAFF
- TRBV29-1 CSVEDRGQETQYF
- TRBV5-1 CASSFPGNEQFF
TRBD1 TRBV5-4 CASSLVGQGDEQYF
TRBD1 TRBV5-1 CASSYGQGSEEQFF
TRBD1 TRBV30 CAWSVRGQRRKLNTGELFF
TRBD1 TRBV30 CAWSPKTSGQEGYTF
TRBD1 TRBV30 CAWGRQGSYEKLFF
TRBD1 TRBV28 CASSFAGGGQKLFF
- TRBV29-1 CSVTAIYGYTF
- TRBV29-1 CSFTASGANVLTF
- TRBV19 CASSAQSKNTEAFF
- TRBV4-2 CASTQAAGSLSYEQYF
TRBD1 TRBV27 CASSPYGQGVEAFF